A single sample is the source of the 8 T cell receptor beta chains below, sequenced in a study of kidney transplant recipient with SARS-CoV-2 infection. TCRdb analysed the reads with MiXCR anew, one entry per CDR3 protein. The sample gives approximately 250,000 distinct CDR3 sequences, 29% of which show up once; about 7% is in the top ten. The sample consisted of a blood sample, taken at baseline and on roughly day 110 from a kidney transplant recipient. These receptor sequences come from a male patient between 25 and 39 years old who had COVID-19 and was a kidney transplant recipient. Certain T cells may be donor cells from the graft.

This clonotype was detected many times. The rearrangement joins TRBV10-3 to TRBJ2-1; 12 bases are shared with TRBD2. The CDR3 contains 14 residues. V shed 5 bases and J 5 bases; nucleotides not matched to a gene: 1. CDR1 ENHRY and CDR2 SYGVKD come from the germline V gene. CDR3 sequence reads: CAISPSGRDNEQFF. CDR3 DNA: TGTGCCATCAGTCCTAGCGGGAGGGACAATGAGCAGTTCTTC.

This clonotype appeared many times. This sequence joins TRBV6-2 or TRBV6-3 and TRBJ2-7; 10 bases line up with TRBD1. CDR3 length: 17 residues. J was trimmed by 2 bases and V by 4 bases; bases with no gene match: 11. Looked up from germline, CDR1 is MNHEY and CDR2 is SVGEGT. The CDR3 reads CASSWLAGTGDPYEQYF. The DNA of the CDR3 is TGTGCCAGCAGTTGGCTGGCCGGGACAGGGGACCCCTACGAGCAGTACTTC.

In regard to this clonotype: A much larger clone lies one base from this, so it may be a read error. The chain couples TRBV4-1 to TRBJ1-1, with D hard to call. The CDR3 runs 14 residues. Trimming cost V 5 bases and J 4 bases, with 14 bases left between them. Germline V lookup: CDR1 MGHRA, CDR2 YSYEKL. DNA of the CDR3: TGCGCCAGCAGCTACCCGGGGAGGAGCACTGAAGCTTTCTTT. Translated, it gives CASSYPGRSTEAFF.

This clonotype was recorded at least ten times. The chain recombines TRBV3-1 with TRBJ1-2; no firm D call. Trimming removed 5 bases at V and 4 bases at J, with 23 bases between. The CDR3 extends over 17 amino acids. Germline CDR1 reads LGHDT; CDR2 reads YNNKEL (reference sequence). CDR3 loop: CASSGVPTLRKTYGYTF. DNA for the CDR3: TGTGCCAGCAGCGGGGTACCCACCCTTCGAAAGACCTATGGCTACACCTTC. Filled out from reference TRBV3-1 and TRBJ1-2, the complete variable domain reads DTAVSQTPKYLVTQMGNDKSIKCEQNLGHDTMYWYKQDSKKFLKIMFSYNNKELIINETVPNRFSPKSPDKAHLNLHINSLELGDSAVYFCASSGVPTLRKTYGYTFGSGTRLTVV.

This clonotype has at least ten counts. One end of the junction is discordant with germline, which a read error may explain. This rearrangement joins TRBV6-5 to TRBJ2-1; 7 bases match TRBD1. Germline lookup yields CDR1 MNHEY and CDR2 SVGAGI. This CDR3 is 15 amino acids long. The CDR3 bases are TGTGCTAGCAGTACACGACAGGGTGCCTACAATGAGCAGTTCTTC. Protein: CASSTRQGAYNEQFF.

In the case of this clonotype: Possible read error: a much larger clone is one base away. This chain joins TRBV19 and TRBJ2-5; possible D gene TRBD2, 6 bases. V was shortened by 4 bases and J by 1 base, with 10 bases between the two germline ends. Germline CDR1 reads LNHDA; CDR2 reads SQIVND (reference sequence). This CDR3 has 14 amino acids. The CDR3 spells CASSTRDFQETQYF. The CDR3 nucleotides are TGTGCCAGTAGTACCCGGGACTTCCAAGAGACCCAGTACTTC.

The DNA of the CDR3 is TGTGCCAGCAGCGGAAGACAGGGGGCTGATACGCAGTATTTT. It encodes CASSGRQGADTQYF. The V gene is TRBV9, the J gene TRBJ2-3, with TRBD1 matching over 10 bases. The V segment lost 3 bases and the J segment 6 bases; nucleotides outside the gene matches: 4. The CDR3 has 14 amino acids. Germline lookup yields CDR1 SGDLS and CDR2 YYNGEE.

Concerning this clonotype itself: With a much larger clone just one base away, this may be a read error. V usage is TRBV5-1 and J usage is TRBJ2-7; 7 bases match TRBD2. Germline values: CDR1 SGHRS, CDR2 YFSETQ. The CDR3 runs 14 residues. J was trimmed by 4 bases and V by 2 bases; bases with no gene match: 6. The CDR3 region is CASSFEGGPYEQYF. DNA for the CDR3: TGCGCCAGCAGCTTTGAGGGAGGGCCATACGAGCAGTACTTC.